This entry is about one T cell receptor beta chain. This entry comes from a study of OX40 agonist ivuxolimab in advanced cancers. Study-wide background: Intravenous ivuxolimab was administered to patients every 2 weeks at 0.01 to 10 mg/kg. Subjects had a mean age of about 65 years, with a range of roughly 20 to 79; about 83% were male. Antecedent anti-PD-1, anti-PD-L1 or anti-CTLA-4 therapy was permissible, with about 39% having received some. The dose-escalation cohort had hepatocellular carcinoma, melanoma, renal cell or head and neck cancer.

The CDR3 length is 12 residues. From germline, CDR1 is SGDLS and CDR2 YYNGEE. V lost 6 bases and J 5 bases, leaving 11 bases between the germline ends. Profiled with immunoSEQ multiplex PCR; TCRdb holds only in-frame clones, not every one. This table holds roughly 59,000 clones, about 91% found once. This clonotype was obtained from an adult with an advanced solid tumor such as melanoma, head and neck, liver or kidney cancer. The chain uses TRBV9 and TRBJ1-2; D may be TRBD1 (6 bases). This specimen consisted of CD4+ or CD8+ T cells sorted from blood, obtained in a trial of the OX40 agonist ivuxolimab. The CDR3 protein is CASNGQGYGYTF. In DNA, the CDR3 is TGTGCCAGCAACGGGCAGGGGTATGGCTACACCTTC.